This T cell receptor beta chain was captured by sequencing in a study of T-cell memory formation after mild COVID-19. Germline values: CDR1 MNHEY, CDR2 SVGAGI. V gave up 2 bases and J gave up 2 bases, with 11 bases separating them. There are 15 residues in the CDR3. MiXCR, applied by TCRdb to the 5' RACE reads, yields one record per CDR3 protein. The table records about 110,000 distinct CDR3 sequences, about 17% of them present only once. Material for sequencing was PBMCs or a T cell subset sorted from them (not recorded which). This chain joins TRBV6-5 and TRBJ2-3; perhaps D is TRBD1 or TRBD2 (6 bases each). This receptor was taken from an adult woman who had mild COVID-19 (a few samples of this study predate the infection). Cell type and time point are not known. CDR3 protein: CASSYGGRITDTQYF. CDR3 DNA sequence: TGTGCCAGCAGTTACGGGGGGCGTATCACAGATACGCAGTATTTT.